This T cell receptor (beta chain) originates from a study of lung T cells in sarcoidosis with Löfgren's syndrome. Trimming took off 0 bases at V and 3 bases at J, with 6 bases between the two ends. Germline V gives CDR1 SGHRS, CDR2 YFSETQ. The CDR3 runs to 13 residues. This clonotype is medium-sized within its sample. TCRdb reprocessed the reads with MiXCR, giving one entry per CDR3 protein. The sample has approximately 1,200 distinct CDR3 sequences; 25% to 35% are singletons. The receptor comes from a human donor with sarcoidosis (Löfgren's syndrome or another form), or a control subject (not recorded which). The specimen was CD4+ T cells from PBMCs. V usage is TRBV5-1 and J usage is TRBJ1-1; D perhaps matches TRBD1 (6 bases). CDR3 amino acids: CASSLDRDTEAFF. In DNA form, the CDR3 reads TGCGCCAGCAGCTTGGACAGGGACACTGAAGCTTTCTTT.